A single sample gave rise to the 8 T cell receptor beta chains below, sequenced in a study of response to subunit inactivated influenza vaccine. Each CDR3 protein is one row after TCRdb ran MiXCR on the RT-PCR reads. The sample includes around 760,000 distinct CDR3 sequences, approximately 15% seen only once; the top ten take 6.5% to 8.5%. The sample in question was PBMCs from blood, obtained around two weeks before vaccination. Receptor source: a man aged 45-60 years who received an inactivated influenza vaccine.

This clonotype was detected many times. The chain has TRBV2 and TRBJ2-1; D remains ambiguous. V shed 3 bases and J shed 7 bases, with 4 bases lying between them. The germline CDR1 and CDR2 sequences are SNHLY and FYNNEI. The CDR3 consists of 11 residues. The DNA of the CDR3 is TGTGCCAGCAGTGACCTAAATGAGCAGTTCTTC. Translation gives CASSDLNEQFF.

This clonotype was seen at least ten times. The chain couples TRBV6-1 to TRBJ1-5; D call uncertain. Per the germline V gene, CDR1 is MNHNS and CDR2 is SASEGT. Trimming took 7 bases from V and 1 from J, leaving 8 bases between them. The CDR3 has 13 residues. In nucleotides, the CDR3 is TGTGCCAGCAAAAGGGTGAGCAATCAGCCCCAGCATTTT. Translation gives CASKRVSNQPQHF.

The rearrangement uses TRBV25-1 and TRBJ1-6; 8 nucleotides line up with TRBD1. The V gene's germline CDR1 is MGHDK and CDR2 SYGVNS. J lost 4 bases, V lost 6 bases, and 5 bases had no gene match. This CDR3 contains 15 residues. CDR3: CASRGQGRYNSPLHF. The CDR3 DNA reads TGTGCCAGCAGAGGACAGGGCCGTTATAATTCACCCCTCCACTTT.

This chain connects TRBV5-5 to TRBJ1-2; D remains unclear. The CDR3 is 14 residues long. V shed 1 base and J shed 7 bases, with 14 bases lying between them. Germline CDR1 reads SGHKS; CDR2 reads YYEKEE (reference sequence). CDR3 nucleotides: TGTGCCAGCAGCTTGCTACACCTCTCGGGTGGCTACACCTTC. This sequence encodes CASSLLHLSGGYTF.

This clonotype was seen more than once but under ten times. V usage is TRBV12-3 or TRBV12-4 and J usage is TRBJ2-3; D remains unclear. V dropped 2 bases and J dropped 3 bases, with 12 bases sitting between them. CDR3 length: 15 residues. The DNA of the CDR3 is TGTGCCAGCAGTTTAACGCGCCTCGGGACAGATACGCAGTATTTT. As protein: CASSLTRLGTDTQYF.

In regard to this clonotype: Mismatch with germline at one junction end may stem from a read error. Here the CDR3 reads CASGLGHPYEQYF. The DNA for the CDR3 is TGTGCCAGCGGTCTTGGGCACCCCTACGAGCAGTACTTC. The chain has TRBV4-1 and TRBJ2-7; possible D gene TRBD2, 5 bases. This CDR3 contains 13 residues. Germline V CDR1 and CDR2: MGHRA, YSYEKL.

This clonotype was recorded a few times. V is TRBV20-1 and J is TRBJ2-1; D remains ambiguous. V was clipped by 6 bases and J by 4 bases, with 13 bases between them. The CDR3 runs to 13 residues. Germline CDR1 reads DFQATT; CDR2 reads SNEGSKA (reference sequence). The CDR3 loop reads CSAYKDPYNEQFF. The CDR3 nucleotides are TGCAGTGCCTACAAGGACCCTTACAATGAGCAGTTCTTC.

This clonotype was recorded a few times. J is TRBJ1-6 and V is TRBV5-1, with a possible D match to TRBD1 (5 bases). The ends were cut back, 4 bases at V and 5 bases at J, with 13 bases in the middle. The CDR3 consists of 15 residues. CDR1 and CDR2 (germline): SGHRS, YFSETQ. In DNA form, the CDR3 reads TGCGCCAGCAGCCTTGAAGGGACTAATAATTCACCCCTCCACTTT. Its protein is CASSLEGTNNSPLHF.